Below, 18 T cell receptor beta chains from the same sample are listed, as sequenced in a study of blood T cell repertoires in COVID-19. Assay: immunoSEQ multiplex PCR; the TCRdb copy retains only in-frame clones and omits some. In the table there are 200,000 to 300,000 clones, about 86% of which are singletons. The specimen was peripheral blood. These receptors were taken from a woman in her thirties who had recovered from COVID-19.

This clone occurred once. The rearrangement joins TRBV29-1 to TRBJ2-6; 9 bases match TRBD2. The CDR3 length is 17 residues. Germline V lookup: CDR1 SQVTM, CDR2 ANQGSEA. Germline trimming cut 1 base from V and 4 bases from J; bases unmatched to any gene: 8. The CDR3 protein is CSVEASGVSGGANVLTF. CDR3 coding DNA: TGCAGCGTTGAAGCTAGCGGGGTTTCTGGGGGGGCCAACGTCCTGACTTTC.

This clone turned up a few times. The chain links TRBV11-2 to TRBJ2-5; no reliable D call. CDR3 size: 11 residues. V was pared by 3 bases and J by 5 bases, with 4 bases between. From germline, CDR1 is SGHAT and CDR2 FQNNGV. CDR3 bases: TGTGCCAGCAGCTTGAGGGAGACCCAGTACTTC. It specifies CASSLRETQYF. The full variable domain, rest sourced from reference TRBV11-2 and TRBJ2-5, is EAGVAQSPRYKIIEKRQSVAFWCNPISGHATLYWYQQILGQGPKLLIQFQNNGVVDDSQLPKDRFSAERLKGVDSTLKIQPAKLEDSAVYLCASSLRETQYFGPGTRLLVL.

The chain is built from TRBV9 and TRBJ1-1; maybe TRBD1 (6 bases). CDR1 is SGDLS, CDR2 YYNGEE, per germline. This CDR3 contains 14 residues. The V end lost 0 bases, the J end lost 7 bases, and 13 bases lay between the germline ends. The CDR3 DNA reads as TGTGCCAGCAGCGTAGCAGGGGTGAATGGTGAAGCTTTCTTT. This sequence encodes CASSVAGVNGEAFF.

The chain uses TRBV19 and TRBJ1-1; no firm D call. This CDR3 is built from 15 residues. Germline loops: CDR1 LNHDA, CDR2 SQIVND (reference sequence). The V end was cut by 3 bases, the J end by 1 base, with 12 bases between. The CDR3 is CASSMPVGWNTEAFF. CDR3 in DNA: TGTGCCAGTAGTATGCCAGTCGGGTGGAACACTGAAGCTTTCTTT.

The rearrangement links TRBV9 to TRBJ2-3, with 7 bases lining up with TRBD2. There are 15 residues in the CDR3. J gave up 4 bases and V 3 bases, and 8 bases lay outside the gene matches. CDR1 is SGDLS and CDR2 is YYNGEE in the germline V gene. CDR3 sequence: CASSARGKGADTQYF. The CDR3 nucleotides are TGTGCCAGCAGCGCGCGGGGGAAAGGGGCAGATACGCAGTATTTT.

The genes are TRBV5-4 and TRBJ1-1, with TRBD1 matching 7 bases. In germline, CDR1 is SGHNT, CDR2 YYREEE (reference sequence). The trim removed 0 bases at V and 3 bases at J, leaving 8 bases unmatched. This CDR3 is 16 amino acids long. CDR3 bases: TGTGCCAGCAGCTTGGGGGGGGACAGTGGGTACACTGAAGCTTTCTTT. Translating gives CASSLGGDSGYTEAFF.

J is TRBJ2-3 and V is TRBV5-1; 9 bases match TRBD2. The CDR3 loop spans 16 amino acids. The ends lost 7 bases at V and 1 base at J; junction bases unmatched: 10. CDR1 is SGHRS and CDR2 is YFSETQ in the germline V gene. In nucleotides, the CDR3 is TGCGCCAGCCGCATAGCGGGGGCTTCGGGCACAGATACGCAGTATTTT. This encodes CASRIAGASGTDTQYF. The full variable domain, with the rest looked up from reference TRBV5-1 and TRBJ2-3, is KAGVTQTPRYLIKTRGQQVTLSCSPISGHRSVSWYQQTPGQGLQFLFEYFSETQRNKGNFPGRFSGRQFSNSRSEMNVSTLELGDSALYLCASRIAGASGTDTQYFGPGTRLTVL.

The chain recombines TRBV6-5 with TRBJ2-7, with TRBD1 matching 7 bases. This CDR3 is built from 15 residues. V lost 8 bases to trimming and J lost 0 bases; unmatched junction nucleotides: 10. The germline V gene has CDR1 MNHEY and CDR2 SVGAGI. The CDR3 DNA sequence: TGTGCCAGCCACAATCGGGACAGATTCTCCTACGAGCAGTACTTC. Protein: CASHNRDRFSYEQYF.

Written as DNA, the CDR3 is TGTGCCAGCAGCCAAGCCACAGCGGGCTCCTACGAGCAGTACTTC. It encodes CASSQATAGSYEQYF. The rearrangement uses TRBV3-1 (or the pseudogene TRBV3-2) and TRBJ2-7; D is possibly TRBD2 (6 bases). With 1 base removed from V and 0 bases from J, the gap between germline ends came to 10 bases. The CDR3 has 15 amino acids. CDR1 LGHDT and CDR2 YNNKEL come from the germline V gene (reference sequence).

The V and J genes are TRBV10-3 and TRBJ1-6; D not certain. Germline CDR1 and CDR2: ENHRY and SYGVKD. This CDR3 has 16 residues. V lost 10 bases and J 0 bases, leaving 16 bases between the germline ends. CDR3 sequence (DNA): TGTGCCACCCAAGACGAGTCTAGCTCCTATAATTCACCCCTCCACTTT. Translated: CATQDESSSYNSPLHF.

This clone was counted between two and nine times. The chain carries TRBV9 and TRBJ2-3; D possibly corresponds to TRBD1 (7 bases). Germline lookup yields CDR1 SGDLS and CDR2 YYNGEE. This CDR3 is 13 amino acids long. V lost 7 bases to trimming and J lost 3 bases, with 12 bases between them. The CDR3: CASRGTATDTQYF. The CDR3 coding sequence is TGTGCCAGCCGCGGGACAGCTACAGATACGCAGTATTTT.

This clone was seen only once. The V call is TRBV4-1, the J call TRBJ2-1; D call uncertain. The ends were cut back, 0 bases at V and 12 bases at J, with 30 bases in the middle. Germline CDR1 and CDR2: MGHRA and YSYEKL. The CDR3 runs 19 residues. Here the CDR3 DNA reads TGCGCCAGCAGCCAAGATCCCAGGTCCCAGGCTCTGGTCATGATGGGGCAGTTCTTC. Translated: CASSQDPRSQALVMMGQFF.

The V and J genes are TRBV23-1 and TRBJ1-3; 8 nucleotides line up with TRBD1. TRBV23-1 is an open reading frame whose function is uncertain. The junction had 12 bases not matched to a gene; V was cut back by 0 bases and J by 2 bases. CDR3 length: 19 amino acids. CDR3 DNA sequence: TGCGCCAGCAGTCAATCCGGGACAGGCATCGCTGTCGCTGGAAACACCATATATTTT. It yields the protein CASSQSGTGIAVAGNTIYF.

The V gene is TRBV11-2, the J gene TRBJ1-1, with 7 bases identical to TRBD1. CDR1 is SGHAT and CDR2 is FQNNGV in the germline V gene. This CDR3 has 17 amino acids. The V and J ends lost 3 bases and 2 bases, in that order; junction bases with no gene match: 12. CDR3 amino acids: CASSFQAGGQLNTEAFF. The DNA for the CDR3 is TGTGCCAGCAGCTTCCAAGCCGGGGGACAGCTAAACACTGAAGCTTTCTTT. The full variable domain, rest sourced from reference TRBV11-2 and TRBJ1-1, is EAGVAQSPRYKIIEKRQSVAFWCNPISGHATLYWYQQILGQGPKLLIQFQNNGVVDDSQLPKDRFSAERLKGVDSTLKIQPAKLEDSAVYLCASSFQAGGQLNTEAFFGQGTRLTVV.

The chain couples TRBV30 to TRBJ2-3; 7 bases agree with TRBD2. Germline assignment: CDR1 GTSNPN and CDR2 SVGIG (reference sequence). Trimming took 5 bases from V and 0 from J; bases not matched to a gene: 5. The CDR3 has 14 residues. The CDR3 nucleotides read TGTGCCTGGGGTGGGACTACTAGCACAGATACGCAGTATTTT. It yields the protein CAWGGTTSTDTQYF.

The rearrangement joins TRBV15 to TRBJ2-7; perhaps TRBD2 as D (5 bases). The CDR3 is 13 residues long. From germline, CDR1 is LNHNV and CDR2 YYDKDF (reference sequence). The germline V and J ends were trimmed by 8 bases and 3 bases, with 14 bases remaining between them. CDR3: CATSFRESYEQYF. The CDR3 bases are TGTGCCACCTCCTTCCGGGAAAGCTACGAGCAGTACTTC.

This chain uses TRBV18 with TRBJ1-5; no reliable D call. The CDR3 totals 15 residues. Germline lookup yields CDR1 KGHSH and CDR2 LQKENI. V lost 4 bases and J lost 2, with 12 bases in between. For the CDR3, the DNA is TGTGCCAGCTCACGAGAGAGTCGGGGCAATCAGCCCCAGCATTTT. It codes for CASSRESRGNQPQHF.

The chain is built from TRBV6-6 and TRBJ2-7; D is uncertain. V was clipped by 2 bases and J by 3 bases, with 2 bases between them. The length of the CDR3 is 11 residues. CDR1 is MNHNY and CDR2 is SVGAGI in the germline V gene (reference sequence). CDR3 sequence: CASSYHYEQYF. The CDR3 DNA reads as TGTGCCAGCAGTTACCACTACGAGCAGTACTTC.